This record concerns one TCR beta chain sequence. The antigen is not known. These data belong to a study of cytomegalovirus exposure and HLA in healthy donors. Findings and limits, study-wide: The classifier reportedly diagnosed cytomegalovirus status with high specificity and sensitivity. Most TCR sequences were uncommon, yet certain public TCRs appeared in many donors. Researchers catalogued some 160 TCR beta chains as cytomegalovirus-associated.

Among the roughly 120 subjects of the validation cohort, separate from the roughly 650-subject first cohort, were the donors. Method: immunoSEQ multiplex PCR; TCRdb's copy keeps in-frame clones and lacks some. The sample records around 80,000 clones, 90% to 97% being singletons. Trimming left V 5 bases short and J 7 bases short, with 15 bases between. Germline assignment: CDR1 MDHEN and CDR2 SYDVKM. The CDR3 is made up of 14 amino acids. The V call is TRBV28, the J call TRBJ2-1; perhaps TRBD1 as D (6 bases). The TCR comes from a woman aged 18-29 years in good health and CMV-seronegative. The sequenced sample was PBMCs. CDR3 residues: CASSVQGYWNEQFF. CDR3 nucleotides: TGTGCCAGCAGTGTTCAGGGGTATTGGAATGAGCAGTTCTTC.